This TCR beta chain originates from a study of blood T cell repertoires in COVID-19. Trimming shortened V by 2 bases and J by 4 bases, and 15 bases separated the two germline ends. The CDR3 spans 15 residues. From germline, CDR1 is SNHLY and CDR2 FYNNEI. Those enrolled in Seattle joined during active infection and were followed longitudinally afterward. Repertoires were generated with immunoSEQ multiplex PCR, while TCRdb's copy carries only in-frame clones and drops some. The sample lists more than 350,000 clones; 87% were seen once. The sample comprised peripheral blood. This TCR was recovered from a woman under 40 with COVID-19, enrolled during active disease. V and J are TRBV2 and TRBJ2-7; D remains ambiguous. The DNA for the CDR3 is TGTGCCAGCAGTGAATCTGGTTTTCTGAGGTACGAGCAGTACTTC. Its protein is CASSESGFLRYEQYF.